The following is a TCR beta chain sequence with its context. The target antigen is unknown. These data belong to a study of cytomegalovirus exposure and HLA in healthy donors. Study context: Findings of an earlier analysis included 110 million or so unique TCR beta sequences from around 180 million T cells.

There are 15 residues in the CDR3. Germline V gene lookup returns CDR1 LNHDA and CDR2 SQIVND (reference sequence). Trimming pared 7 bases from V and 2 bases from J, leaving 15 bases between. This PCR relied on a set of 60 Vbeta primers and 13 Jbeta primers. Data came from immunoSEQ multiplex PCR; TCRdb stores just in-frame clones and leaves some out. This repertoire includes some 76,000 clones. General study results and limits: There were several of the most significant clusters that appeared linked to common viral pathogens in a later analysis.

Sequenced sample: PBMCs. The rearrangement links TRBV19 to TRBJ1-5; D might be TRBD1 (6 bases). This TCR was sampled from a boy aged 5-17 years in good health and CMV-seronegative. Here the CDR3 DNA reads TGTGCCAGTATGTTAGGCAGGGGAGGCAATCAGCCCCAGCATTTT. This translates into CASMLGRGGNQPQHF.